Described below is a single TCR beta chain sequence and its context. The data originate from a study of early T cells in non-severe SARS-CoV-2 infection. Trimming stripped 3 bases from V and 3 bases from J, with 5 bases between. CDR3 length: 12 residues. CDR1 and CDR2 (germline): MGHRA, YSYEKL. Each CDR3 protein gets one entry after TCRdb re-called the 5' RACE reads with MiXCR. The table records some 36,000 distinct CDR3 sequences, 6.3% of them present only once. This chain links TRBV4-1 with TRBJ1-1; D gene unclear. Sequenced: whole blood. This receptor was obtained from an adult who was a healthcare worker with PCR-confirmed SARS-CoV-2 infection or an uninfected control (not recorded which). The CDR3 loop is CASSHPDTEAFF. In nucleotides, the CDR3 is TGCGCCAGCAGCCACCCCGACACTGAAGCTTTCTTT.